The clone carrying this TCR beta chain was counted many times. The data originate from a study of human T cells and chemical hapten exposure. The CDR3 consists of 12 residues. The germline V gene has CDR1 DFQATT and CDR2 SNEGSKA (reference sequence). V shed 4 bases and J 11 bases; nucleotides not matched to a gene: 10. In TCRdb, the RACE reads were re-called with MiXCR into one record per CDR3 protein. The sample consists of over 75,000 distinct CDR3 sequences, roughly 7.2% of them appearing once. Time point described: patch test 1, 2 weeks after DPC sensitization. The sample's treatment: therapeutic diphenylcyclopropenone sensitization with weekly scalp DPC.

This TCR was sampled from a woman younger than 45 with alopecia areata. Some clones in this sample may be carry-over from other donors' samples. The specimen comprised whole blood, sampled in connection with sensitization to the hapten diphenylcyclopropenone (DPC). This chain joins TRBV20-1 and TRBJ1-1; 7 bases align to TRBD1. CDR3: CSATKGAAGAFF. CDR3 sequence (DNA): TGCAGTGCTACTAAGGGGGCGGCAGGGGCTTTCTTT.